These 24 T cell receptor beta chains originate from one sample sequenced in a study of blood T cell repertoires in COVID-19. The assay was immunoSEQ multiplex PCR, and TCRdb's table has in-frame clones only and misses some. This table has approximately 320,000 clones, roughly nine tenths appearing once. Material: peripheral blood. The origin of the receptors is a woman aged 25 to 39 with COVID-19, enrolled during active disease.

The chain carries TRBV7-8 and TRBJ2-2; 8 bases match TRBD1. V was clipped by 3 bases and J by 6 bases; unmatched bases: 18. From germline, CDR1 is SGHVS and CDR2 FQNEAQ. The CDR3 contains 19 residues. The CDR3 protein is CASSFLTGVGLIPAGELFF. CDR3 nucleotide sequence: TGTGCCAGCAGCTTTTTGACAGGGGTTGGGCTTATTCCCGCCGGGGAGCTGTTTTTT. Complete variable domain (other parts from reference TRBV7-8 and TRBJ2-2): GAGVSQSPRYKVAKRGQDVALRCDPISGHVSLFWYQQALGQGPEFLTYFQNEAQLDKSGLPSDRFFAERPEGSVSTLKIQRTQQEDSAVYLCASSFLTGVGLIPAGELFFGEGSRLTVL.

The chain links TRBV13 to TRBJ2-3, with 9 positions matching TRBD2. Trimming took 5 bases from V and 10 from J; bases not matched to a gene: 16. The CDR3 consists of 16 residues. Germline lookup yields CDR1 PRHDT and CDR2 FYEKMQ (reference sequence). CDR3 coding DNA: TGTGCCAGCAGCCAAAGAGTGGGGCTAGCGGGGTTAGCGCAGTATTTT. This codes for CASSQRVGLAGLAQYF.

The sample holds a few counts of this clone. V and J are TRBV4-1 and TRBJ1-1, with 9 bases fitting TRBD1. Germline CDR1 is MGHRA and CDR2 is YSYEKL. CDR3 size: 15 residues. The V and J ends lost 0 bases and 6 bases, in that order; junction bases with no gene match: 5. CDR3 sequence reads: CASSQEGQGVAEAFF. For the CDR3, the DNA is TGCGCCAGCAGCCAAGAGGGACAGGGAGTAGCTGAAGCTTTCTTT.

The rearrangement uses TRBV27 and TRBJ2-7, with a possible D match to TRBD1 (6 bases). This CDR3 is 13 amino acids long. Germline V gene sequence: CDR1 MNHEY, CDR2 SMNVEV (reference sequence). The germline V and J ends were trimmed by 3 bases and 5 bases, with 11 bases remaining between them. The DNA of the CDR3 is TGTGCCAGCAGTTTCACAGGGCTGGACGAGCAGTACTTC. The encoded protein is CASSFTGLDEQYF.

The V and J genes are TRBV6-5 and TRBJ1-1, with D uncertain. V gave up 5 bases and J gave up 6 bases, with 13 bases separating them. CDR1 MNHEY and CDR2 SVGAGI come from the germline V gene. CDR3 length equals 13 residues. The CDR3 is CASSLSGGAEAFF. The DNA of the CDR3 is TGTGCCAGCAGTCTCAGCGGTGGGGCTGAAGCTTTCTTT.

This clone was detected a few times. The chain combines TRBV6-5 with TRBJ2-5, with a possible D match to TRBD2 (6 bases). The CDR3 has 15 amino acids. Germline assignment: CDR1 MNHEY and CDR2 SVGAGI. V was cut by 0 bases and J by 3 bases, with 11 bases left in between. The CDR3 region has the DNA TGTGCCAGCAGTTACTCGACCTGGACTAAAGAGACCCAGTACTTC. It codes for CASSYSTWTKETQYF.

There are a few counts of this clone. The chain uses TRBV12-5 and TRBJ2-2; 13 nucleotides agree with TRBD2. The trim removed 5 bases at V and 6 bases at J, leaving 3 bases unmatched. In germline, CDR1 is LGHNT, CDR2 FRNRAP. The CDR3 consists of 15 residues. CDR3 DNA sequence: TGTGCTAGTGGTCAGGGGACTAGCGGGGCCGGGGAGCTGTTTTTT. It codes for CASGQGTSGAGELFF.

The chain uses TRBV2 and TRBJ2-1; no clear D gene. The CDR3 is 14 residues long. V lost 8 bases and J 0 bases, leaving 11 bases between the germline ends. Looked up from germline, CDR1 is SNHLY and CDR2 is FYNNEI. The CDR3 DNA reads as TGTGCCAGCCGAACGCCTAGCTCCTACAATGAGCAGTTCTTC. It translates to CASRTPSSYNEQFF.

CDR3: CALHRGGQAQETQYF. The CDR3 DNA follows: TGTGCCTTACACCGCGGGGGACAGGCTCAAGAGACCCAGTACTTC. V usage is TRBV5-4 and J usage is TRBJ2-5; D may be TRBD1 (8 bases). The CDR3 sequence is 15 residues long. Deletions cut 10 bases from V and 2 bases from J, with 21 bases between. Germline CDR1 SGHNT, CDR2 YYREEE (reference sequence). The full variable domain, completed using reference TRBV5-4 and TRBJ2-5, is ETGVTQSPTHLIKTRGQQVTLRCSSQSGHNTVSWYQQALGQGPQFIFQYYREEENGRGNFPPRFSGLQFPNYSSELNVNALELDDSALYLCALHRGGQAQETQYFGPGTRLLVL.

This clone was detected a few times. The chain couples TRBV6-1 to TRBJ1-1; D perhaps matches TRBD1 (6 bases). Between the trimmed V and J ends, which lost 3 bases and 5 bases, there was a span of 13 bases. Germline CDR1 is MNHNS and CDR2 is SASEGT. The CDR3 loop spans 14 amino acids. CDR3 nucleotide sequence: TGTGCCAGCAGTGAGGGGGTAAGGGGGACTGAAGCTTTCTTT. Encoded protein: CASSEGVRGTEAFF.

The chain links TRBV10-1 to TRBJ2-1, with TRBD2 identical over 10 bases. V shed 4 bases and J 5 bases; nucleotides not matched to a gene: 2. The CDR3 spans 14 residues. Germline V gene lookup returns CDR1 WNHNN and CDR2 SYGVQD (reference sequence). CDR3 DNA sequence: TGCGCCAGCAGTGTAGCGGGGGGTCACAATGAGCAGTTCTTC. Translated, it gives CASSVAGGHNEQFF.

V is TRBV6-6 and J is TRBJ1-4; 7 bases agree with TRBD1. Trimming cost V 2 bases and J 8 bases; bases outside gene matches: 11. Germline assignment: CDR1 MNHNY and CDR2 SVGAGI (reference sequence). The CDR3 has 16 residues. The CDR3 reads CASSYGGSGGEEKLFF. In DNA, the CDR3 is TGTGCCAGCAGTTACGGGGGTTCAGGGGGTGAGGAAAAACTGTTTTTT.

J is TRBJ1-5 and V is TRBV6-1; TRBD1 matches at 7 bases. The germline V gene encodes CDR1 MNHNS and CDR2 SASEGT. This CDR3 has 13 residues. J was trimmed by 4 bases and V by 5 bases; bases with no gene match: 2. The CDR3 region is CASSSQGNQPQHF. The DNA of the CDR3 is TGTGCCAGCAGTTCACAGGGGAATCAGCCCCAGCATTTT.

V gene TRBV19 combines with J gene TRBJ2-1, with D hard to call. Trimming removed 5 bases at V and 3 bases at J, with 11 bases between. This CDR3 has 14 residues. Germline CDR1 reads LNHDA; CDR2 reads SQIVND (reference sequence). The CDR3 DNA sequence: TGTGCCAGTAGTCCCTTAGTAGACTACAATGAGCAGTTCTTC. This translates into CASSPLVDYNEQFF.

The V gene is TRBV6-7, the J gene TRBJ1-2; 11 nucleotides align to TRBD1. TRBV6-7 is treated as an ORF (open reading frame) with a function not yet certain. The junction had 5 bases not matched to a gene; V was cut back by 7 bases and J by 4 bases. This CDR3 region has 14 residues. CDR3 in DNA: TGTGCCAGCAACGCCGGGACAGGGGGCTATGGCTACACCTTC. Translation: CASNAGTGGYGYTF.

The chain has TRBV12-3 or TRBV12-4 and TRBJ1-5; no clear D gene. The CDR3 runs to 9 residues. V was pared by 5 bases and J by 9 bases, with 2 bases between. The CDR3 bases are TGTGCCAGCAGTCTGCCCCAGCATTTT. It yields the protein CASSLPQHF.

J is TRBJ2-7 and V is TRBV7-8; 7 bases are a match to TRBD1. The germline V gene has CDR1 SGHVS and CDR2 FQNEAQ. Unmatched junction bases numbered 8, after V lost 5 bases and J lost 4 bases. The CDR3 spans 14 residues. The CDR3 region has the DNA TGTGCCAGCAGCCCAGACCCGACAGGGTACGAGCAGTACTTC. Translated: CASSPDPTGYEQYF.

The chain recombines TRBV18 with TRBJ2-3; D is possibly TRBD1 (5 bases). Looked up from germline, CDR1 is KGHSH and CDR2 is LQKENI. The CDR3 has 14 amino acids. V was shortened by 5 bases and J by 1 base, with 10 bases between the two germline ends. Here the CDR3 reads CASSRGAGTDTQYF. The CDR3 DNA reads TGTGCCAGCTCAAGGGGCGCTGGCACAGATACGCAGTATTTT.

The J gene is TRBJ1-1, the V gene TRBV29-1, with 8 bases aligning to TRBD1. Germline CDR1 reads SQVTM; CDR2 reads ANQGSEA. The V gene end was trimmed by 6 bases and the J gene end by 8 bases; junction bases not matched to a gene: 11. The CDR3 sequence is 13 residues long. The CDR3 DNA sequence: TGCAGCGTGGGACAGGCTTTTGGCGGGGAAGCTTTCTTT. Its translation is CSVGQAFGGEAFF.

The chain joins TRBV30 to TRBJ2-1; no reliable D call. The V end lost 2 bases, the J end lost 10 bases, and 9 bases lay between the germline ends. The CDR3 sequence is 11 residues long. Germline CDR1 and CDR2: GTSNPN and SVGIG (reference sequence). Written as DNA, the CDR3 is TGTGCCTGGAGTTCGAACGGGGAGCAGTTCTTC. It translates to CAWSSNGEQFF. The complete variable domain, with remaining parts taken from reference TRBV30 and TRBJ2-1, reads SQTIHQWPATLVQPVGSPLSLECTVEGTSNPNLYWYRQAAGRGLQLLFYSVGIGQISSEVPQNLSASRPQDRQFILSSKKLLLSDSGFYLCAWSSNGEQFFGPGTRLTVL.

V usage is TRBV5-4 and J usage is TRBJ2-1; D remains unclear. With 4 bases removed from V and 6 bases from J, the gap between germline ends came to 20 bases. The germline CDR1 and CDR2 sequences are SGHNT and YYREEE (reference sequence). This CDR3 contains 16 residues. CDR3 coding DNA: TGTGCCAGCAGCGACGTTATGTCGGCGGTGGCCAATGAGCAGTTCTTC. Amino acid sequence: CASSDVMSAVANEQFF.

V and J are TRBV2 and TRBJ1-6; D perhaps matches TRBD1 (5 bases). The CDR3 covers 16 residues. CDR1 and CDR2 from the germline V gene are SNHLY and FYNNEI. Trimming removed 4 bases at V and 7 bases at J, with 17 bases between. The CDR3 DNA sequence: TGTGCCAGCAGTGTCGAGTTCGGACAAGGAAATTCACCCCTCCACTTT. Translated, it gives CASSVEFGQGNSPLHF.

This chain connects TRBV4-1 to TRBJ1-6; D is possibly TRBD1 (6 bases). V lost 3 bases and J 4 bases, leaving 13 bases between the germline ends. The CDR3 consists of 16 residues. Per the germline V gene, CDR1 is MGHRA and CDR2 is YSYEKL. CDR3 DNA: TGCGCCAGCAGCCAGAGAGGGGGGGAGTATAATTCACCCCTCCACTTT. Translating it yields CASSQRGGEYNSPLHF.

This chain connects TRBV14 to TRBJ2-2; D is possibly TRBD2 (5 bases). CDR1 and CDR2 from the germline V gene are SGHDN and FVKESK. The V and J ends lost 6 bases and 2 bases respectively, with 13 bases between them. The CDR3 has 15 residues. The CDR3 sequence: CASRSGTGNTGELFF. The CDR3 region has the DNA TGTGCCAGCAGATCAGGAACGGGAAACACCGGGGAGCTGTTTTTT.